The entry that follows covers one TCR beta chain sequence. Its antigen remains unidentified. The sample is drawn from a study of cytomegalovirus exposure and HLA in healthy donors. Overall study: Unique TCR beta sequences numbering approximately 100 million came from 150 million to 200 million T cells in an earlier analysis.

Germline V lookup: CDR1 SGDLS, CDR2 YYNGEE. The CDR3 is 15 amino acids. V gave up 0 bases and J gave up 5 bases, with 14 bases separating them. PCR primers comprised 60 Vbeta and 13 Jbeta primers. Produced via immunoSEQ multiplex PCR; TCRdb's table is partial and in-frame only. The sample has 65,000 to 90,000 clones; under 85% are singletons. Study outcomes and limitations: Trimming of TCR beta V- and J-genes showed a link, identified in a later analysis, to a missense DCLRE1C variant. Within a later analysis, the majority of CMV-associated TCR beta chains appeared HLA-restricted.

Sample: PBMCs. This chain links TRBV9 with TRBJ2-5; no clear D. This receptor was obtained from a woman in her thirties or forties in good health and CMV-seropositive. The CDR3 is CASSVDIESAETQYF. DNA for the CDR3: TGTGCCAGCAGCGTAGATATTGAGTCTGCTGAGACCCAGTACTTC.